Below, one T cell receptor (beta chain) is given with its context. Antigen unknown. This record comes from a study of T cells after yellow fever vaccination. Background on the study: Fractions of low cell number were prepared using SMART-Seq v4 Ultra Low Input.

Study-wide points: Overlap between CD4 and CD8 compartments was detected for a small share of clonotypes. Weaker overall, the secondary response nonetheless peaked faster (day 5 versus 15).

This CDR3 is 15 amino acids long. V lost 3 bases, J lost 1 base, and 9 bases lay in between. Germline lookup yields CDR1 SGHAT and CDR2 FQNNGV. By 5'RACE template switching, TCR cDNA was produced, with a universal primer site and UMIs added in the process. A single record per CDR3 protein comes from TCRdb applying MiXCR to the 5' RACE reads. The sample has fewer than 450,000 distinct CDR3 sequences, around 10% seen once. This material consisted of PBMCs, taken on the day of the first yellow fever vaccination. The J gene is TRBJ2-2, the V gene TRBV11-2, with TRBD1 as a possible D gene (5 bases). The TCR comes from a man between 18 and 35 years old who received the YFV17D yellow fever vaccine. DNA of the CDR3: TGTGCCAGCAGCTTCGGACAATGGAACACCGGGGAGCTGTTTTTT. Encoded protein: CASSFGQWNTGELFF.